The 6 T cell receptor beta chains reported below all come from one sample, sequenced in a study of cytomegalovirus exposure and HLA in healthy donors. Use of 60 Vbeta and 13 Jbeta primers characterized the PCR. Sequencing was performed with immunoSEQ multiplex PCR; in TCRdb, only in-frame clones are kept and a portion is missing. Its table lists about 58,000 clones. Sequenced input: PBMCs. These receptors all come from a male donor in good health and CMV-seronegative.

CDR3 region: CASSVAREQFF. The DNA for the CDR3 is TGTGCCAGCAGCGTAGCGCGTGAGCAGTTCTTC. The V gene is TRBV9, the J gene TRBJ2-1; D is ambiguous. This CDR3 region has 11 residues. The ends were cut back, 0 bases at V and 9 bases at J, with 4 bases in the middle. Germline V gene sequence: CDR1 SGDLS, CDR2 YYNGEE.

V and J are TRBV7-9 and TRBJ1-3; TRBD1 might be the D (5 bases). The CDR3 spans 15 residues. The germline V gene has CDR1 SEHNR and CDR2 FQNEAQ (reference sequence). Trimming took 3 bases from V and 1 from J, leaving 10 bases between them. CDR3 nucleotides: TGTGCCAGCAGCTTCACCCAGGGTTCTGGAAACACCATATATTTT. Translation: CASSFTQGSGNTIYF.

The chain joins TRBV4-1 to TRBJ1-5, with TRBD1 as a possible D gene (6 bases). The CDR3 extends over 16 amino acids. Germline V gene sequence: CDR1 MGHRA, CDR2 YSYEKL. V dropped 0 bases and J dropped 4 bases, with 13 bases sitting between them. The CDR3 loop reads CASSQDGGLGNQPQHF. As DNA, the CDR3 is TGCGCCAGCAGCCAAGACGGGGGGCTGGGAAATCAGCCCCAGCATTTT.

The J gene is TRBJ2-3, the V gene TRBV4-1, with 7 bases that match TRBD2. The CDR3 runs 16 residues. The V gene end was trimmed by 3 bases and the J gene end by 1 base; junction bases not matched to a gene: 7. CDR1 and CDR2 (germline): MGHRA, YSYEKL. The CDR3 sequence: CASSQGAGDGTDTQYF. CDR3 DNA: TGCGCCAGCAGCCAGGGTGCGGGAGATGGCACAGATACGCAGTATTTT.

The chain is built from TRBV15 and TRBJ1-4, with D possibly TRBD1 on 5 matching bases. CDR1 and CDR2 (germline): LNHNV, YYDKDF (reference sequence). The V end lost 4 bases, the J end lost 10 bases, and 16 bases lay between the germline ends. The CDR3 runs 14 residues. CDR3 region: CATSTRGGRGKLFF. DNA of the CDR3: TGTGCCACCAGCACCCGGGGGGGTCGCGGAAAACTGTTTTTT.

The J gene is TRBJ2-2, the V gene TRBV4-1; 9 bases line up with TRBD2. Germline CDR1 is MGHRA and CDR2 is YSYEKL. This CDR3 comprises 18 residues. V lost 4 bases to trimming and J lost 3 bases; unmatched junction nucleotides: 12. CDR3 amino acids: CASSPAGGGGRYTGELFF. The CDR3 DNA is TGCGCCAGCAGCCCAGCGGGGGGCGGGGGGCGATACACCGGGGAGCTGTTTTTT.